One and the same sample provided the 25 T cell receptor beta chains below, sequenced in a study of blood T cell repertoires in COVID-19. Generated by immunoSEQ multiplex PCR, the TCRdb table keeps only in-frame clones and is missing some. The repertoire includes over 250,000 clones, roughly 80% of them detected once, and 9.4% sits in the top ten. Specimen: peripheral blood. The receptors were sampled from a woman between 50 and 59 years old who had recovered from COVID-19.

V gene TRBV5-1 combines with J gene TRBJ1-1; weak D call: TRBD1 (5 bases). Between the trimmed V and J ends, which lost 3 bases and 10 bases, there was a span of 13 bases. Germline-derived CDR1 and CDR2 are SGHRS and YFSETQ. CDR3 length: 12 amino acids. CDR3 in DNA: TGCGCCAGCAGCTCAGGGTTGAGTGCAGCTTTCTTT. It is translated as CASSSGLSAAFF.

A single count supports this clone. The CDR3 nucleotides read TGTGCCAGCAGTGACCCCGGGGCAGGGGTGGGTGAAAAACTGTTTTTT. Residues: CASSDPGAGVGEKLFF. This rearrangement joins TRBV6-1 to TRBJ1-4; perhaps TRBD1 as D (6 bases). Between the trimmed V and J ends, which lost 3 bases and 7 bases, there was a span of 18 bases. Germline assignment: CDR1 MNHNS and CDR2 SASEGT. The CDR3 spans 16 residues.

The chain has TRBV27 and TRBJ1-3; 8 positions agree with TRBD1. This CDR3 contains 13 residues. Germline CDR1 and CDR2: MNHEY and SMNVEV (reference sequence). The ends lost 8 bases at V and 5 bases at J; junction bases unmatched: 5. CDR3 nucleotide sequence: TGTGCCAGCCGAGGACAGGGAAGAAACACCATATATTTT. Translating it yields CASRGQGRNTIYF.

The V gene is TRBV5-1, the J gene TRBJ2-1; D is possibly TRBD2 (6 bases). The CDR3 extends over 14 amino acids. Germline-derived CDR1 and CDR2 are SGHRS and YFSETQ. V was clipped by 2 bases and J by 4 bases, with 10 bases between them. DNA for the CDR3: TGCGCCAGCAGCTTCAGGGAGGTATACAATGAGCAGTTCTTC. It translates to CASSFREVYNEQFF.

DNA of the CDR3: TGTGCCAGCAGCTTCTCCGGACAGGTAAACAATGAGCAGTTCTTC. Amino acids: CASSFSGQVNNEQFF. The chain is built from TRBV7-9 and TRBJ2-1; 7 nucleotides align to TRBD1. This CDR3 comprises 15 residues. V lost 3 bases, J lost 5 bases, and 7 bases stayed unmatched. CDR1 and CDR2 from the germline V gene are SEHNR and FQNEAQ (reference sequence). The full variable domain, completed using reference TRBV7-9 and TRBJ2-1, is DTGVSQNPRHKITKRGQNVTFRCDPISEHNRLYWYRQTLGQGPEFLTYFQNEAQLEKSRLLSDRFSAERPKGSFSTLEIQRTEQGDSAMYLCASSFSGQVNNEQFFGPGTRLTVL.

The J gene is TRBJ2-7, the V gene TRBV9, with TRBD2 matching 7 bases. V was pared by 2 bases and J by 5 bases, with 10 bases of the junction left unmatched. The CDR3 has 15 residues. From germline, CDR1 is SGDLS and CDR2 YYNGEE. The CDR3 region is CASSVAGDLINEQYF. DNA for the CDR3: TGTGCCAGCAGCGTGGCGGGGGACCTAATAAACGAGCAGTACTTC.

The sample holds one count of this clone. This rearrangement joins TRBV18 to TRBJ2-1; 9 bases line up with TRBD1. Germline V gives CDR1 KGHSH, CDR2 LQKENI. V shed 3 bases, J shed 5 bases, and the junction held 2 bases outside the gene matches. This CDR3 has 14 residues. Here the CDR3 DNA reads TGTGCCAGCTCACCGCGGACAGGGGACAATGAGCAGTTCTTC. Translated: CASSPRTGDNEQFF.

The chain has TRBV7-3 and TRBJ2-2, with TRBD2 identical over 7 bases. Germline CDR1 SGHTA, CDR2 FQGTGA. With V trimmed by 5 bases and J by 2 bases, 2 bases remained unmatched. CDR3 size: 14 residues. CDR3 nucleotides: TGTGCCAGCAGCCGGGACTATAACACCGGGGAGCTGTTTTTT. This sequence encodes CASSRDYNTGELFF.

This chain connects TRBV5-1 to TRBJ1-5; possible D gene TRBD1, 6 bases. Germline CDR1 and CDR2: SGHRS and YFSETQ. Trimming removed 2 bases from V and 5 bases from J, with 11 bases in between. This CDR3 comprises 14 residues. The CDR3 nucleotides read TGCGCCAGCAGCTTAGGACAGTTCGATCAGCCCCAGCATTTT. Its translation: CASSLGQFDQPQHF.

The chain carries TRBV28 and TRBJ2-1, with TRBD1 matching over 8 bases. The germline V gene encodes CDR1 MDHEN and CDR2 SYDVKM. The CDR3 runs to 14 residues. The V gene end was trimmed by 7 bases and the J gene end by 7 bases; junction bases not matched to a gene: 9. The CDR3 spells CASKTQGAWNEQFF. CDR3 bases: TGTGCCAGCAAAACCCAGGGGGCTTGGAATGAGCAGTTCTTC. Filled out from reference TRBV28 and TRBJ2-1, the complete variable domain reads DVKVTQSSRYLVKRTGEKVFLECVQDMDHENMFWYRQDPGLGLRLIYFSYDVKMKEKGDIPEGYSVSREKKERFSLILESASTNQTSMYLCASKTQGAWNEQFFGPGTRLTVL.

This clone was seen just once. This sequence joins TRBV28 and TRBJ2-7, with TRBD1 matching over 9 bases. The CDR3 runs 14 residues. Germline V gives CDR1 MDHEN, CDR2 SYDVKM. The V and J ends lost 2 bases and 7 bases, in that order; junction bases with no gene match: 6. The CDR3 nucleotides read TGTGCCAGCAGTTTAGGACAGGGGAGGCGGGAGCAGTACTTC. It translates to CASSLGQGRREQYF.

The J gene is TRBJ2-3, the V gene TRBV7-3; a weak D match, TRBD2 (5 bases). The CDR3 extends over 13 amino acids. CDR1 and CDR2 (germline): SGHTA, FQGTGA. The ends were cut back, 0 bases at V and 5 bases at J, with 6 bases in the middle. The DNA for the CDR3 is TGTGCCAGCAGCTTAACTAGCGAAGATACGCAGTATTTT. This translates into CASSLTSEDTQYF.

The V call is TRBV7-9, the J call TRBJ2-1, with 8 bases lining up with TRBD2. Germline V CDR1 and CDR2: SEHNR, FQNEAQ (reference sequence). There are 17 residues in the CDR3. Trimming removed 1 base from V and 1 base from J; junction bases left unmatched: 6. CDR3 nucleotide sequence: TGTGCCAGCAGCTTAGACCCAGCGGGGGTATCCTACAATGAGCAGTTCTTC. Amino acid sequence: CASSLDPAGVSYNEQFF.

This clone was found once. This chain uses TRBV9 with TRBJ2-3, with TRBD2 matching 8 bases. This CDR3 region has 16 residues. Germline CDR1 is SGDLS and CDR2 is YYNGEE. The junction had 8 bases not matched to a gene; V was cut back by 4 bases and J by 1 base. CDR3 DNA: TGTGCCAGCAGCCCCCGAGCGGGGGCCGGCACAGATACGCAGTATTTT. Translating gives CASSPRAGAGTDTQYF.

This clone has a single count. The rearrangement uses TRBV4-2 and TRBJ1-5; D remains ambiguous. V lost 4 bases to trimming and J lost 4 bases, with 11 bases between them. The CDR3 consists of 14 residues. Germline V gene lookup returns CDR1 LGHNA and CDR2 YNFKEQ. The CDR3 bases are TGTGCCAGCAGCCCCCGGAGCTCGAATCAGCCCCAGCATTTT. Translating it yields CASSPRSSNQPQHF.

This clone was found a few times. CDR3 sequence reads: CASSYSGRPNEQFF. In DNA form, the CDR3 reads TGTGCCAGCAGTTACTCGGGGCGACCCAATGAGCAGTTCTTC. The genes are TRBV6-2 or TRBV6-3 and TRBJ2-1, with D possibly being TRBD1 (5 bases). Trimming cost V 0 bases and J 6 bases, with 9 bases left between them. This CDR3 spans 14 amino acids. The germline V gene has CDR1 MNHEY and CDR2 SVGEGT.

The chain links TRBV7-2 to TRBJ2-7, with 7 bases matching TRBD1. CDR3 size: 15 residues. V trimming: 4 bases; J trimming: 0 bases; junction bases outside the gene matches: 6. The germline gives CDR1 SGHTA, CDR2 FQGNSA. The CDR3 sequence is CASSSTGASSYEQYF. In DNA form, the CDR3 reads TGTGCCAGCAGCTCCACAGGGGCGAGCTCCTACGAGCAGTACTTC. Full variable domain (rest looked up from reference TRBV7-2 and TRBJ2-7): GAGVSQSPSNKVTEKGKDVELRCDPISGHTALYWYRQSLGQGLEFLIYFQGNSAPDKSGLPSDRFSAERTGGSVSTLTIQRTQQEDSAVYLCASSSTGASSYEQYFGPGTRLTVT.

The chain's CDR3 is CASRVTSSEQYF. The CDR3 region has the DNA TGTGCCAGCAGGGTTACTAGCTCCGAGCAGTACTTC. The gene calls are TRBV2 and TRBJ2-7; D possibly corresponds to TRBD2 (6 bases). V was trimmed by 6 bases and J by 6 bases, leaving 12 bases between them. CDR1 and CDR2 (germline): SNHLY, FYNNEI. The CDR3 runs 12 residues.

The CDR3 nucleotides are TGCGCCAGCAGCCAAATCAGGGGGGCCTCGGTGGGGGAGCAGTTCTTC. Protein: CASSQIRGASVGEQFF. The chain carries TRBV4-3 and TRBJ2-1; the D gene is possibly TRBD1 (7 bases). The CDR3 is 16 residues long. The ends were cut back, 2 bases at V and 10 bases at J, with 21 bases in the middle. Germline loops: CDR1 LGHNA, CDR2 YSLEER.

CDR3 loop: CASSYSQRAGRGEAFF. Written as DNA, the CDR3 is TGTGCCAGCAGTTACTCACAGAGGGCCGGACGTGGGGAAGCTTTCTTT. The V gene is TRBV6-5, the J gene TRBJ1-1; D uncertain. Trimming took 0 bases from V and 8 from J, leaving 19 bases between them. Germline CDR1 and CDR2: MNHEY and SVGAGI. This CDR3 has 16 residues.

V is TRBV7-8 and J is TRBJ2-7; D is perhaps TRBD2 (5 bases). V shed 1 base and J shed 2 bases, with 9 bases lying between them. The CDR3 covers 14 residues. Germline V gene sequence: CDR1 SGHVS, CDR2 FQNEAQ. The CDR3 DNA reads TGTGCCAGCAGCTTAGAGGGAGCCGCCTACGAGCAGTACTTC. Translation gives CASSLEGAAYEQYF.

The CDR3 bases are TGTGCCAGCAGTTTGACCGGGACAGGGGGACTGCAGTACTTC. Amino acids: CASSLTGTGGLQYF. The chain recombines TRBV27 with TRBJ2-7, with TRBD1 matching 11 bases. The CDR3 is 14 residues long. Germline lookup yields CDR1 MNHEY and CDR2 SMNVEV (reference sequence). V shed 3 bases, J shed 9 bases, and the junction held 7 bases outside the gene matches.

This chain joins TRBV7-9 and TRBJ2-7; a possible D gene is TRBD2 (5 bases). V dropped 5 bases and J dropped 1 base, with 21 bases sitting between them. The CDR3 extends over 17 amino acids. Germline values: CDR1 SEHNR, CDR2 FQNEAQ (reference sequence). Written as DNA, the CDR3 is TGTGCCAGCAGCACCAAGCCGCGGATGGAGGCATCCTACGAGCAGTACTTC. It codes for CASSTKPRMEASYEQYF.

This rearrangement joins TRBV5-6 to TRBJ1-1; 10 bases map to TRBD1. Losses at the gene ends were 1 base for V and 7 bases for J; bases not matched to a gene: 1. The CDR3 covers 13 residues. From germline, CDR1 is SGHDT and CDR2 YYEEEE. CDR3 residues: CASSLRTGGEAFF. The CDR3 nucleotides are TGTGCCAGCAGCTTGAGGACAGGGGGTGAAGCTTTCTTT.

DNA for the CDR3: TGCGCCAGCAGCTTGTCTCCCGATCGGGAGACCCAGTACTTC. As protein: CASSLSPDRETQYF. The rearrangement uses TRBV5-1 and TRBJ2-5; no reliable D call. Trimming stripped 1 base from V and 5 bases from J, with 12 bases between. The germline V gene encodes CDR1 SGHRS and CDR2 YFSETQ. The CDR3 length is 14 residues.